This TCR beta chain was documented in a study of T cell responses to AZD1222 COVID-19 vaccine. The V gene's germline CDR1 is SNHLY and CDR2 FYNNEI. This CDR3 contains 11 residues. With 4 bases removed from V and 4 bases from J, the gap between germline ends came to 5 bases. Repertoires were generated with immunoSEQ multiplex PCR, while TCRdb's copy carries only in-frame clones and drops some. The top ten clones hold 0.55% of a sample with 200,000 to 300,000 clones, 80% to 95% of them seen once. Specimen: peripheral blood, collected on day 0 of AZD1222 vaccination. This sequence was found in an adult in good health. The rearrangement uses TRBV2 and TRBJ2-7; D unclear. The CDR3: CASSVDYEQYF. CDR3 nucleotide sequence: TGTGCCAGCAGTGTGGATTACGAGCAGTACTTC.